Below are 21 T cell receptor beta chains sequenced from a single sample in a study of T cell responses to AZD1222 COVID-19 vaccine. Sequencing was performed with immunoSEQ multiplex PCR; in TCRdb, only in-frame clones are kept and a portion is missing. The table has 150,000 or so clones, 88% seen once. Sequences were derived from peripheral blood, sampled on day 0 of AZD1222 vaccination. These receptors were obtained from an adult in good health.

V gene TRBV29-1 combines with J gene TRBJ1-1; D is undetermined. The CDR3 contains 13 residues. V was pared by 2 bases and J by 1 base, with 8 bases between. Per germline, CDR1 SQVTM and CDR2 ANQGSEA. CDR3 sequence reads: CSVEITSNTEAFF. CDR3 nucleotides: TGCAGCGTTGAAATTACGTCGAACACTGAAGCTTTCTTT.

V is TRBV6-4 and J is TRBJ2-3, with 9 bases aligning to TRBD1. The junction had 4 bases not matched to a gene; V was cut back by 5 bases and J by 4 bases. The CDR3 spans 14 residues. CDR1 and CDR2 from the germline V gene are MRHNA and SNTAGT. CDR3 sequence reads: CASSPGQGPDTQYF. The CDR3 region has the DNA TGTGCCAGCAGTCCGGGACAGGGTCCAGATACGCAGTATTTT.

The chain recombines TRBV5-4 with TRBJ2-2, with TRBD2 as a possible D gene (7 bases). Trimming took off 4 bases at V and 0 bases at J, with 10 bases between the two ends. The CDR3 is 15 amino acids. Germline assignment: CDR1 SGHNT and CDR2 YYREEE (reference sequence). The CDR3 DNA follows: TGTGCCAGCAGCCGGGGGGCCACGAACACCGGGGAGCTGTTTTTT. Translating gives CASSRGATNTGELFF.

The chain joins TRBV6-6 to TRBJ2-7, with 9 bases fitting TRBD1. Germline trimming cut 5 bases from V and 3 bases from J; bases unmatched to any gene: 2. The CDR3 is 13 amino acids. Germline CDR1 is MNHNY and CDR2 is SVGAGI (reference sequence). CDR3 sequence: CASSKTGGYEQYF. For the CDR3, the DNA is TGTGCCAGCAGTAAGACAGGGGGCTACGAGCAGTACTTC.

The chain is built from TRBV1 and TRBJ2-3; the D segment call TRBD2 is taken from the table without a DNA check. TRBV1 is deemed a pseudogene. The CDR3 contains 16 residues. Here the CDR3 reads CTSSHVAGGPTDTQYF. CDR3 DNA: TGCACCAGCAGCCACGTCGCGGGGGGCCCCACAGATACGCAGTATTTT.

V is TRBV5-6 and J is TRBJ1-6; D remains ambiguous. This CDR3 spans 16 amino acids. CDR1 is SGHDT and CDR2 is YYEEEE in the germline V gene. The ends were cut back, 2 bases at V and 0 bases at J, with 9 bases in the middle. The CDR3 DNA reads TGTGCCAGCAGCTTTAAGGTCAGCTCCTATAATTCACCCCTCCACTTT. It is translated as CASSFKVSSYNSPLHF.

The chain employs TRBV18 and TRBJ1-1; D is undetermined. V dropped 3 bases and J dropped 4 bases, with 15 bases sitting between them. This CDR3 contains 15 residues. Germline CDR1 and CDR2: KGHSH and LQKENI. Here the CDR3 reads CASSPRAWEATEAFF. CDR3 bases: TGTGCCAGCTCACCCCGGGCCTGGGAGGCCACTGAAGCTTTCTTT.

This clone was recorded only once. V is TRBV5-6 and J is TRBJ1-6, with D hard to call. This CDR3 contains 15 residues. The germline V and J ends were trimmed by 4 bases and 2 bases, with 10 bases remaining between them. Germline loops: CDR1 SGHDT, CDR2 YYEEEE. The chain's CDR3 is CASSQGQAYNSPLHF. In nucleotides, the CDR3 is TGTGCCAGCAGCCAAGGCCAGGCCTATAATTCACCCCTCCACTTT.

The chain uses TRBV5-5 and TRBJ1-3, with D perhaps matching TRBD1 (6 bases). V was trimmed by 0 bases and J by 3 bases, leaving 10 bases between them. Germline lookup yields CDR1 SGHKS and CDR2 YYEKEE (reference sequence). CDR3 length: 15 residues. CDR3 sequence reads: CASSLAWDIGNTIYF. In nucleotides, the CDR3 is TGTGCCAGCAGCTTGGCCTGGGACATTGGAAACACCATATATTTT.

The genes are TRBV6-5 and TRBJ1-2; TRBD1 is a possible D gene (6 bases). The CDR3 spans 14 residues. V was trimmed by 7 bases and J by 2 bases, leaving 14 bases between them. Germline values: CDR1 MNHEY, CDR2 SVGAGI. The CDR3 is CASTGFGQNYGYTF. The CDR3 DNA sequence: TGTGCCAGCACGGGATTTGGACAGAACTATGGCTACACCTTC.

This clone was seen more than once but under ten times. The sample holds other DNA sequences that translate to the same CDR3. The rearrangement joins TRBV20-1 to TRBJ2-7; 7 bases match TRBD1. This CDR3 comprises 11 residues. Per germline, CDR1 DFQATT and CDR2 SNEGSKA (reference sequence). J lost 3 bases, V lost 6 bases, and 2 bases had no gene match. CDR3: CSARQGYEQYF. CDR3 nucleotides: TGCAGTGCCAGACAGGGCTACGAGCAGTACTTC.

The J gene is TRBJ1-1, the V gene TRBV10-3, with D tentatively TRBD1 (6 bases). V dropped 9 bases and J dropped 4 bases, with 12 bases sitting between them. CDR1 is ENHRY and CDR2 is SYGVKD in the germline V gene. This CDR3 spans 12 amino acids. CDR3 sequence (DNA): TGTGCCATACGGGACACAGTCACTGAAGCTTTCTTT. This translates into CAIRDTVTEAFF.

CDR3 sequence reads: CASSQQETPAYEQYF. The CDR3 DNA is TGTGCCAGCAGTCAACAGGAAACTCCAGCCTACGAGCAGTACTTC. The chain joins TRBV2 to TRBJ2-7; D possibly corresponds to TRBD1 (5 bases). V shed 5 bases and J shed 2 bases, with 16 bases lying between them. The CDR3 runs to 15 residues. The germline V gene has CDR1 SNHLY and CDR2 FYNNEI. Filled out from reference TRBV2 and TRBJ2-7, the complete variable domain reads EPEVTQTPSHQVTQMGQEVILRCVPISNHLYFYWYRQILGQKVEFLVSFYNNEISEKSEIFDDQFSVERPDGSNFTLKIRSTKLEDSAMYFCASSQQETPAYEQYFGPGTRLTVT.

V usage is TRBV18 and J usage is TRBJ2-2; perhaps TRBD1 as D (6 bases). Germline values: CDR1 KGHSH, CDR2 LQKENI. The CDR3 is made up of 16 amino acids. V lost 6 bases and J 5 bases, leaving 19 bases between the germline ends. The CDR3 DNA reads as TGTGCCAGCTCCCGCCGGGTCGACAGGAAAACCGGGGAGCTGTTTTTT. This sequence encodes CASSRRVDRKTGELFF.

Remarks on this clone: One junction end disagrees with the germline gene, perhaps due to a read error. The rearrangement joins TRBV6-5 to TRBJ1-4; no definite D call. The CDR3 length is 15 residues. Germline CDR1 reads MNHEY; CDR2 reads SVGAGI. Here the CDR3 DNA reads TGTGCCAGCAGTTACTCGGCGACAACGAATGAAAAACTGTTTTTT. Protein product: CASSYSATTNEKLFF.

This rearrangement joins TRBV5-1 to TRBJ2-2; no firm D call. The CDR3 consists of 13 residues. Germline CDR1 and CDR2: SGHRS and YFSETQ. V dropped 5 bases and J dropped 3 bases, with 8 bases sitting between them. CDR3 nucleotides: TGCGCCAGCAGTTGGGCCCACACCGGGGAGCTGTTTTTT. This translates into CASSWAHTGELFF.

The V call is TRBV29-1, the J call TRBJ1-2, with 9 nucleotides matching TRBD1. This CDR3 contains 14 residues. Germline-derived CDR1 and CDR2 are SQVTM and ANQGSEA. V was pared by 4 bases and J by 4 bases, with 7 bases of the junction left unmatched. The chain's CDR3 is CSVAGQGGSYGYTF. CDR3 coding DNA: TGCAGCGTTGCGGGACAGGGTGGGAGCTATGGCTACACCTTC.

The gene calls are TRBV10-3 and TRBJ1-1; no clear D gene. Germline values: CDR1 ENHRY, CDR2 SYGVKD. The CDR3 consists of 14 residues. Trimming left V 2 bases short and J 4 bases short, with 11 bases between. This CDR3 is CAISEASGSTEAFF. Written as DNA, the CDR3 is TGTGCCATCAGTGAGGCCTCAGGATCCACTGAAGCTTTCTTT.

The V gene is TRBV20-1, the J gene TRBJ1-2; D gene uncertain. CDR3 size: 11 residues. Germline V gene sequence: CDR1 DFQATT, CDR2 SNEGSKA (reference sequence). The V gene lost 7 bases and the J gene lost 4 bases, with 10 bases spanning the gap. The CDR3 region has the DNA TGCAGTGTGAAGCCCCTCTATGGCTACACCTTC. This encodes CSVKPLYGYTF.

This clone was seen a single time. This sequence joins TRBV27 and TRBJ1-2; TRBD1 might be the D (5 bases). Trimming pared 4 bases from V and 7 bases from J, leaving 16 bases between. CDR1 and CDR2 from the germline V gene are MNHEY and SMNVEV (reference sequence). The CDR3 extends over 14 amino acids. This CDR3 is CASSSPQGSRGYTF. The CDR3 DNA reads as TGTGCCAGCAGTTCACCCCAGGGTTCACGTGGCTACACCTTC.

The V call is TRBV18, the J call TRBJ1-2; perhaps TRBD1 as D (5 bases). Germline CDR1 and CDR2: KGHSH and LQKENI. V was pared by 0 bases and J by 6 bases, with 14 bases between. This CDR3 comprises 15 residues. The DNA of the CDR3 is TGTGCCAGCTCACCACCTCAGGGTTTAATTCATGGCTACACCTTC. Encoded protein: CASSPPQGLIHGYTF.